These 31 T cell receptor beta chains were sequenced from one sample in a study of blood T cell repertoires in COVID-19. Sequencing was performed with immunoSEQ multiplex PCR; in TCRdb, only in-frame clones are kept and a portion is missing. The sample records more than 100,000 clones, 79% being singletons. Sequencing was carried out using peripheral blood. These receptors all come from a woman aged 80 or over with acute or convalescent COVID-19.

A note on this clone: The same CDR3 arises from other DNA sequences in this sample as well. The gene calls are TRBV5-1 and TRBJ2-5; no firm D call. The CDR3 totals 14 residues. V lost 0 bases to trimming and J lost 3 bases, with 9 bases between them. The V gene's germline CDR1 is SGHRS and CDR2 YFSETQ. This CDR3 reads CASSLVAGEETQYF. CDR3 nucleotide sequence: TGCGCCAGCAGCTTGGTGGCAGGTGAAGAGACCCAGTACTTC.

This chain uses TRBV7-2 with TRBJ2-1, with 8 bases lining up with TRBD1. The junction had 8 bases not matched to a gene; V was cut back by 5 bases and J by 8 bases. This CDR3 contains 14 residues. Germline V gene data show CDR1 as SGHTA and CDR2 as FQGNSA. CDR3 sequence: CASSPQGASYEQFF. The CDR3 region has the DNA TGTGCCAGCAGCCCTCAGGGGGCTAGCTATGAGCAGTTCTTC.

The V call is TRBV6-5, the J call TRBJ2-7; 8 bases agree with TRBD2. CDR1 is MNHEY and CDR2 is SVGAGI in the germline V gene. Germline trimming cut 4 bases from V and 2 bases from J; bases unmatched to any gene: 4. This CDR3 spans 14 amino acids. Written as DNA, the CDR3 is TGTGCCAGCAGTTTACAACTAGCGGCCTACGAGCAGTACTTC. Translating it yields CASSLQLAAYEQYF.

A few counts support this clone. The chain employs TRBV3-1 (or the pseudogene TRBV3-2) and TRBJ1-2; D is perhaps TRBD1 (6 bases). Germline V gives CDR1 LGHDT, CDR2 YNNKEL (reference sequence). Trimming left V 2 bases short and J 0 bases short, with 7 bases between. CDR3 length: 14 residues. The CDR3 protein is CASSQYRANYGYTF. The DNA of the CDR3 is TGTGCCAGCAGCCAATACAGGGCTAACTATGGCTACACCTTC.

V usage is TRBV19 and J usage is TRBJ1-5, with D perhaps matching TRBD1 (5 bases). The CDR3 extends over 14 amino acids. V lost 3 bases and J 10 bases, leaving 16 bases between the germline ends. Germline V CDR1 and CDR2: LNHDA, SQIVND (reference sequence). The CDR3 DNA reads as TGTGCCAGTAGTATGGGCAGGGCCCCTACACCCCAGCATTTT. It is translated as CASSMGRAPTPQHF.

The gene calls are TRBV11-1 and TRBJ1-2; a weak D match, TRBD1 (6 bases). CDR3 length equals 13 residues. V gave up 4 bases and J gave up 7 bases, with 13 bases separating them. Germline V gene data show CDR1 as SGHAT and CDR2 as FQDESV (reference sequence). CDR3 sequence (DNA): TGTGCCAGCAGCTGGGGGCCCTTGGGTGGCTACACCTTC. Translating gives CASSWGPLGGYTF.

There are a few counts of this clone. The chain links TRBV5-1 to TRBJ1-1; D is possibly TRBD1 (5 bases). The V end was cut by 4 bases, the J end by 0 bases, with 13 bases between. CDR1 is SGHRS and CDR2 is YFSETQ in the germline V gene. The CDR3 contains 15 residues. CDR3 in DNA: TGCGCCAGCAGCCCGGAGGGGTCATTGAACACTGAAGCTTTCTTT. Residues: CASSPEGSLNTEAFF.

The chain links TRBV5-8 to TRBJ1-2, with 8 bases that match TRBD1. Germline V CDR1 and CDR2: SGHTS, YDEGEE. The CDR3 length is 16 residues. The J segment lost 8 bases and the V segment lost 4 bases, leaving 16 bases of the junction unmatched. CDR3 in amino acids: CASSTSGTGGGLGYTF. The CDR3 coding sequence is TGTGCCAGCAGCACCTCCGGGACAGGAGGGGGTCTCGGCTACACCTTC.

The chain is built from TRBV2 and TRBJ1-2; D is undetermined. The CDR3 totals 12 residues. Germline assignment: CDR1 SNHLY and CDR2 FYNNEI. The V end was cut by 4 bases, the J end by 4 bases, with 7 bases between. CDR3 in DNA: TGTGCCAGCAGTGGAGAGTCCTATGGCTACACCTTC. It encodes CASSGESYGYTF.

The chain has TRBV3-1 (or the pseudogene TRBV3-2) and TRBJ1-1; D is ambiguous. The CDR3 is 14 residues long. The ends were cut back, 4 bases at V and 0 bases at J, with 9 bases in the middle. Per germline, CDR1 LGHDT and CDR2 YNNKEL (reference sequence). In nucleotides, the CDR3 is TGTGCCAGCAGCCGGCAGGTCATGAACACTGAAGCTTTCTTT. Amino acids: CASSRQVMNTEAFF.

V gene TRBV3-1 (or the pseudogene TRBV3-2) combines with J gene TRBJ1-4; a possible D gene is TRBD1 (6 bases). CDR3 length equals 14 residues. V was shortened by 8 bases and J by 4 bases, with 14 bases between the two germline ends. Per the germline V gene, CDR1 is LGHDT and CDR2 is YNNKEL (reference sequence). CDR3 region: CASADRLGNEKLFF. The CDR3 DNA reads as TGTGCCAGCGCTGACAGGCTCGGTAATGAAAAACTGTTTTTT.

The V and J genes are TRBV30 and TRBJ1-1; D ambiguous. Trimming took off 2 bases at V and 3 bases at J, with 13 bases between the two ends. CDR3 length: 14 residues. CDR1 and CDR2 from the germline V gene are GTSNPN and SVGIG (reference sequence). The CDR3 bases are TGTGCCTGGAGTAAGCCGCGCCTGGACACTGAAGCTTTCTTT. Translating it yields CAWSKPRLDTEAFF.

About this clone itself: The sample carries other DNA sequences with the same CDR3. As DNA, the CDR3 is TGTGCCAGCAGACCTACAGGTACCTACGAGCAGTACTTC. Its protein is CASRPTGTYEQYF. The rearrangement joins TRBV28 to TRBJ2-7; a possible D gene is TRBD1 (5 bases). V shed 6 bases and J shed 2 bases, with 11 bases lying between them. The CDR3 has 13 amino acids. Germline V CDR1 and CDR2: MDHEN, SYDVKM.

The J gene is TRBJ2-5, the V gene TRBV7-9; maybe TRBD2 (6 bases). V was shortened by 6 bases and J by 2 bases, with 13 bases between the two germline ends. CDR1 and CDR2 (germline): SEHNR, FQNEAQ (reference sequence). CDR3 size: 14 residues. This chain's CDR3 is CASRTWGDQETQYF. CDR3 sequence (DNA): TGTGCCAGCAGGACCTGGGGGGATCAAGAGACCCAGTACTTC.

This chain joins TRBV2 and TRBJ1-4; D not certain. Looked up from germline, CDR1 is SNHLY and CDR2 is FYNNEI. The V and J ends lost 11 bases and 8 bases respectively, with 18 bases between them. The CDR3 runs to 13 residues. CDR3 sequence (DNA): TGTGCCGATAAAGGTCCCCCGGAGGAAAAACTGTTTTTT. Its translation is CADKGPPEEKLFF.

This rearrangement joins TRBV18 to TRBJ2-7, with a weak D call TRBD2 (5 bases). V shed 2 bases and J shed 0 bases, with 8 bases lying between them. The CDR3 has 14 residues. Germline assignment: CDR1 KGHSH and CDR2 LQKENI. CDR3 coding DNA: TGTGCCAGCTCACCAGCCGGGAACTCCTACGAGCAGTACTTC. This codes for CASSPAGNSYEQYF.

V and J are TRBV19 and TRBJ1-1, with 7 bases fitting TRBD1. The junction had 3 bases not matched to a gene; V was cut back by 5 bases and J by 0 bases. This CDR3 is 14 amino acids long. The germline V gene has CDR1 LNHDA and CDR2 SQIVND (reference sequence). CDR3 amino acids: CASSGDSMNTEAFF. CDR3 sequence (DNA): TGTGCCAGTAGTGGGGACAGCATGAACACTGAAGCTTTCTTT.

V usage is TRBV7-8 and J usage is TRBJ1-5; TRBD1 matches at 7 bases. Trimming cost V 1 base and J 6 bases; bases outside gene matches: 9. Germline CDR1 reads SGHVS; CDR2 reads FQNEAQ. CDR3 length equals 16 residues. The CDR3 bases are TGTGCCAGCAGCTTAGAAGGGGGCGGATTGGGTCAGCCCCAGCATTTT. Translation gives CASSLEGGGLGQPQHF. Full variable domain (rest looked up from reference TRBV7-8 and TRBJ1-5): GAGVSQSPRYKVAKRGQDVALRCDPISGHVSLFWYQQALGQGPEFLTYFQNEAQLDKSGLPSDRFFAERPEGSVSTLKIQRTQQEDSAVYLCASSLEGGGLGQPQHFGDGTRLSIL.

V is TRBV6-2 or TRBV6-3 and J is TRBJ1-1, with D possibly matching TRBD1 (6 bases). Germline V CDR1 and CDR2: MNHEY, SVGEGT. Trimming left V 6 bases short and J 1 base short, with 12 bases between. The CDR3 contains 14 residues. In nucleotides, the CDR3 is TGTGCCAGCAGCCAACAGGGCCCGAACACTGAAGCTTTCTTT. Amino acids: CASSQQGPNTEAFF.

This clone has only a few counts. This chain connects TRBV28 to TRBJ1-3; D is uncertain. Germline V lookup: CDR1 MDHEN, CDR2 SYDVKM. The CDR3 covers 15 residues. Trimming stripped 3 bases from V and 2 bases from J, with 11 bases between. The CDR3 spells CASSFGSPAGNTIYF. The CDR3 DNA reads TGTGCCAGCAGTTTTGGGAGTCCGGCTGGAAACACCATATATTTT.

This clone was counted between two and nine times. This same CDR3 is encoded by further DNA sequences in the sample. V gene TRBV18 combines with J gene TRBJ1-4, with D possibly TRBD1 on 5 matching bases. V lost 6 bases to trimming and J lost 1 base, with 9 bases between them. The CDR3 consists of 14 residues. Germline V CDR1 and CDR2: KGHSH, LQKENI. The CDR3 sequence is CASSPGGTNEKLFF. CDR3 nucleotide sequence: TGTGCCAGCTCGCCCGGGGGAACTAATGAAAAACTGTTTTTT.

The CDR3 here is CASSQGTSGGAETQYF. CDR3 DNA sequence: TGTGCCAGCAGCCAAGGGACTAGCGGGGGGGCCGAGACCCAGTACTTC. The chain recombines TRBV3-1 (or the pseudogene TRBV3-2) with TRBJ2-5, with 15 bases fitting TRBD2. This CDR3 has 16 residues. J lost 5 bases, V lost 1 base, and 2 bases had no gene match. Germline CDR1 LGHDT, CDR2 YNNKEL (reference sequence).

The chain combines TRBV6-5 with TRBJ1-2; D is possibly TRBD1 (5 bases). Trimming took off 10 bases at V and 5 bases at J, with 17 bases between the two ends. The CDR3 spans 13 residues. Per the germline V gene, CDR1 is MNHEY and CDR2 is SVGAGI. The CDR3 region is CATLRAGWYGYTF. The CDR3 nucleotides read TGTGCCACTCTCCGGGCAGGGTGGTATGGCTACACCTTC.

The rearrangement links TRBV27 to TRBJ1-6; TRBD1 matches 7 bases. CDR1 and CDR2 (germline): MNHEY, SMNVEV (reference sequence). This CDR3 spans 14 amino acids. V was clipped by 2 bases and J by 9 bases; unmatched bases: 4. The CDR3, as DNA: TGTGCCAGCAGTTTAGCAGGGGGAGGTTCACCCCTCCACTTT. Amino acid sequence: CASSLAGGGSPLHF.

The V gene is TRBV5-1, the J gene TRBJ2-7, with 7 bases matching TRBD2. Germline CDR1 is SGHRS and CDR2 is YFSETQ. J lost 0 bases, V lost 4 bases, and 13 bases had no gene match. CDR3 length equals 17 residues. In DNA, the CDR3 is TGCGCCAGCAGCCCCTGGGGGGGTTTAATGGGCTCCTACGAGCAGTACTTC. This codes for CASSPWGGLMGSYEQYF.

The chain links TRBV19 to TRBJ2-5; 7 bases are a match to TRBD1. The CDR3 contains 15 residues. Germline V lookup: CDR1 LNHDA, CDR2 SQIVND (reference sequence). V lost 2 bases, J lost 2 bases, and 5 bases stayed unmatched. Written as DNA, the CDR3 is TGTGCCAGTAGTATACAAAGGGGGCAGCAAGAGACCCAGTACTTC. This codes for CASSIQRGQQETQYF.

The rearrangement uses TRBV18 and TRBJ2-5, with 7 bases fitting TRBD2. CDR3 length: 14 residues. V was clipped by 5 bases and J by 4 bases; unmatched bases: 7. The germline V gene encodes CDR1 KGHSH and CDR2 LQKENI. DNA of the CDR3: TGTGCCAGCTCAGCATCACTAGCGAGAGAGACCCAGTACTTC. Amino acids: CASSASLARETQYF.

The CDR3 DNA reads as TGTGCCAGCAGACCTTACAGGGAGATCTATGGCTACACCTTC. Translation: CASRPYREIYGYTF. The V and J genes are TRBV6-5 and TRBJ1-2; possible D gene TRBD1, 6 bases. In germline, CDR1 is MNHEY, CDR2 SVGAGI. The CDR3 consists of 14 residues. The ends were cut back, 6 bases at V and 4 bases at J, with 15 bases in the middle.

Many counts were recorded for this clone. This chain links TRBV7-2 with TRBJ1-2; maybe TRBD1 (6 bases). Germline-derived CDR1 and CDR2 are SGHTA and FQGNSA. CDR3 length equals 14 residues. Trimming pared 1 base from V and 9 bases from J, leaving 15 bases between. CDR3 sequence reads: CASSLDGGGPSYTF. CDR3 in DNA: TGTGCCAGCAGCTTAGATGGGGGGGGGCCCAGCTACACCTTC.

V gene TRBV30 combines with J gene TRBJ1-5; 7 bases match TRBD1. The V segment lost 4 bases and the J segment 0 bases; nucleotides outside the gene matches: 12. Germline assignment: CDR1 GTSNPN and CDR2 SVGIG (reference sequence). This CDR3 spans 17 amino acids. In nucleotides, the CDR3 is TGTGCCTGGAAGCCATTTGGGACAGTTTATAGCAATCAGCCCCAGCATTTT. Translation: CAWKPFGTVYSNQPQHF.

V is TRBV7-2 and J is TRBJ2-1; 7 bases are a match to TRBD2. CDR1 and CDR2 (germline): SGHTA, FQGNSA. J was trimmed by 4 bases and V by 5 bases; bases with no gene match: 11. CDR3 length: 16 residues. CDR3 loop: CASSPSSGVGYNEQFF. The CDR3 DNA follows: TGTGCCAGCAGCCCTTCGAGCGGGGTCGGGTACAATGAGCAGTTCTTC.